This T cell receptor (beta chain) is from a study of patients and donors after allogeneic stem cell transplantation. This clonotype was recorded many times. TCRdb itself ran the RT-PCR reads through MiXCR, one entry per CDR3 protein. The table records some 880,000 distinct CDR3 sequences, about 20% of them present only once. The sample comprised blood, either unsorted or a sorted T cell fraction (not recorded which). This TCR came from a human donor who was either an allogeneic HSCT recipient or a stem cell or donor lymphocyte infusion donor (not recorded which). It is not recorded whose cells these are; they may come from a transplant donor.

The CDR3: CSARTSGVNEQFF. The DNA for the CDR3 is TGCAGTGCTCGGACTAGCGGGGTCAATGAGCAGTTCTTC. The chain has TRBV20-1 and TRBJ2-1; TRBD2 matches 12 bases. The CDR3 sequence is 13 residues long. V was clipped by 5 bases and J by 6 bases; unmatched bases: 2. Germline CDR1 and CDR2: DFQATT and SNEGSKA (reference sequence).